Presented here are 13 T cell receptor beta chains from one specimen sequenced in a study of CD8+ T cells in alopecia areata. The treatment was: oral pan-JAK inhibitor, 5-10 mg twice daily. cDNA prepared by RNA extraction and subsequent reverse transcription served as the template for sequencing. Produced via immunoSEQ multiplex PCR; TCRdb's table is partial and in-frame only. The sample has some 220,000 clones, under 60% seen once. Sequences were derived from CD4+ T cells sorted from blood, sampled at week 4, from a patient treated with tofacitinib. These receptors were taken from a human donor with alopecia areata.

This chain uses TRBV25-1 with TRBJ1-4; maybe TRBD1 (6 bases). Looked up from germline, CDR1 is MGHDK and CDR2 is SYGVNS. The ends were cut back, 5 bases at V and 2 bases at J, with 9 bases in the middle. This CDR3 has 14 residues. Written as DNA, the CDR3 is TGTGCCAGCAGTCCAGGGGCGACTAATGAAAAACTGTTTTTT. This translates into CASSPGATNEKLFF.

This chain links TRBV29-1 with TRBJ1-2; 7 nucleotides line up with TRBD1. There are 13 residues in the CDR3. CDR1 and CDR2 (germline): SQVTM, ANQGSEA. V trimming: 0 bases; J trimming: 8 bases; junction bases outside the gene matches: 6. DNA of the CDR3: TGCAGCGTTGAAGAACGGGACAGAAACGGCTACACCTTC. This encodes CSVEERDRNGYTF. The full variable domain, its missing parts supplied by reference TRBV29-1 and TRBJ1-2, is SAVISQKPSRDICQRGTSLTIQCQVDSQVTMMFWYRQQPGQSLTLIATANQGSEATYESGFVIDKFPISRPNLTFSTLTVSNMSPEDSSIYLCSVEERDRNGYTFGSGTRLTVV.

In its sample, this clone was seen once. The chain uses TRBV29-1 and TRBJ2-5, with TRBD1 matching 8 bases. The J segment lost 0 bases and the V segment lost 7 bases, leaving 4 bases of the junction unmatched. From germline, CDR1 is SQVTM and CDR2 ANQGSEA. This CDR3 spans 13 amino acids. The CDR3, as DNA: TGCAGCGAGAGGACAGGGAACCAAGAGACCCAGTACTTC. Translation gives CSERTGNQETQYF.

The chain is built from TRBV2 and TRBJ1-5; 9 positions agree with TRBD1. CDR1 is SNHLY, CDR2 FYNNEI, per germline. Trimming cost V 6 bases and J 6 bases; bases outside gene matches: 6. The CDR3 length is 14 residues. The CDR3 loop reads CASSETGGSQPQHF. The CDR3 region has the DNA TGTGCCAGCAGCGAAACAGGGGGCTCTCAGCCCCAGCATTTT.

The chain uses TRBV11-2 and TRBJ1-1; the D is unclear. The CDR3 loop spans 13 amino acids. Germline loops: CDR1 SGHAT, CDR2 FQNNGV. Trimming removed 5 bases from V and 5 bases from J, with 12 bases in between. The CDR3 loop reads CASSLTAGTEAFF. The CDR3 DNA sequence: TGTGCCAGCAGCCTCACGGCGGGAACTGAAGCTTTCTTT. The full variable domain, its missing parts supplied by reference TRBV11-2 and TRBJ1-1, is EAGVAQSPRYKIIEKRQSVAFWCNPISGHATLYWYQQILGQGPKLLIQFQNNGVVDDSQLPKDRFSAERLKGVDSTLKIQPAKLEDSAVYLCASSLTAGTEAFFGQGTRLTVV.

This rearrangement joins TRBV28 to TRBJ1-6; D is uncertain. CDR3 length equals 12 residues. Germline V gene sequence: CDR1 MDHEN, CDR2 SYDVKM. With 5 bases removed from V and 9 bases from J, the gap between germline ends came to 8 bases. CDR3 protein: CASSLLGSPLHF. The CDR3 DNA follows: TGTGCCAGCAGTCTTCTAGGTTCACCCCTCCACTTT.

V is TRBV27 and J is TRBJ1-1; 7 bases are shared with TRBD1. Per germline, CDR1 MNHEY and CDR2 SMNVEV (reference sequence). Trimming cost V 8 bases and J 3 bases; bases outside gene matches: 6. CDR3 length: 13 residues. Written as DNA, the CDR3 is TGTGCCAGCGGGGCAGACAGGGACACTGAAGCTTTCTTT. This encodes CASGADRDTEAFF.

The chain is built from TRBV23-1 and TRBJ1-2; D is ambiguous. TRBV23-1 carries the ORF label, with uncertain function. The V end lost 8 bases, the J end lost 4 bases, and 11 bases lay between the germline ends. The CDR3 runs 12 residues. Here the CDR3 reads CASFSLSYGYTF. The CDR3 DNA reads as TGCGCCAGCTTCAGCTTAAGCTATGGCTACACCTTC.

This clone was seen only a few times. This chain uses TRBV4-3 with TRBJ1-2, with TRBD1 matching over 7 bases. Germline V gives CDR1 LGHNA, CDR2 YSLEER. This CDR3 contains 16 residues. J was trimmed by 0 bases and V by 0 bases; bases with no gene match: 4. CDR3 DNA: TGCGCCAGCAGCCAAGATGGGACAGCAACTAACTATGGCTACACCTTC. This gives the protein CASSQDGTATNYGYTF.

The V call is TRBV7-9, the J call TRBJ2-3; 7 bases fit TRBD2. After removal of 4 bases from V and 3 bases from J, the junction contained 7 bases not matched to a gene. CDR3 length: 15 residues. CDR1 and CDR2 (germline): SEHNR, FQNEAQ (reference sequence). CDR3 nucleotide sequence: TGTGCCAGCAGCTCACAGAGCGGGGAGACAGATACGCAGTATTTT. This gives the protein CASSSQSGETDTQYF.

This clone was seen more than once but under ten times. V usage is TRBV29-1 and J usage is TRBJ2-5; D remains ambiguous. Between the trimmed V and J ends, which lost 4 bases and 2 bases, there was a span of 11 bases. This CDR3 has 13 amino acids. Germline values: CDR1 SQVTM, CDR2 ANQGSEA. The CDR3 sequence is CSVGHKLQETQYF. The CDR3 region has the DNA TGCAGCGTTGGCCACAAACTTCAAGAGACCCAGTACTTC.

The chain links TRBV15 to TRBJ2-5; D might be TRBD1 (6 bases). Germline V gene sequence: CDR1 LNHNV, CDR2 YYDKDF (reference sequence). This CDR3 spans 15 amino acids. Between the trimmed V and J ends, which lost 1 base and 5 bases, there was a span of 14 bases. CDR3 loop: CATSRGKGGAETQYF. As DNA, the CDR3 is TGTGCCACCAGCAGAGGGAAAGGGGGTGCCGAGACCCAGTACTTC.

J is TRBJ1-1 and V is TRBV29-1; D gene ambiguous. This CDR3 region has 14 residues. Germline V gives CDR1 SQVTM, CDR2 ANQGSEA. V was pared by 6 bases and J by 0 bases, with 14 bases between. The CDR3 here is CSVHLRKMNTEAFF. In nucleotides, the CDR3 is TGCAGCGTCCACCTCAGAAAAATGAACACTGAAGCTTTCTTT.